This T cell receptor (beta chain) was captured by sequencing in a study of shared clonotypes between healthy human individuals. Sequenced by immunoSEQ multiplex PCR; TCRdb stores in-frame clones only, minus some. Of over 2 million clones listed, about 95% are singletons. The CDR3 covers 15 residues. With 6 bases clipped from V and 6 bases from J, the junction kept 11 bases outside the gene matches. The germline V gene encodes CDR1 SGHAT and CDR2 FQNNGV. Material: naive CD4+ T cells sorted from blood. Indicated subset: CD45RA+ positively selected. The origin of this receptor is a man younger than 35 in good health. This sequence joins TRBV11-2 and TRBJ2-7; TRBD2 aligns across 10 bases. CDR3: CASSFGPSGSSEQYF. In nucleotides, the CDR3 is TGTGCCAGCAGTTTCGGTCCTAGCGGGAGTTCCGAGCAGTACTTC.